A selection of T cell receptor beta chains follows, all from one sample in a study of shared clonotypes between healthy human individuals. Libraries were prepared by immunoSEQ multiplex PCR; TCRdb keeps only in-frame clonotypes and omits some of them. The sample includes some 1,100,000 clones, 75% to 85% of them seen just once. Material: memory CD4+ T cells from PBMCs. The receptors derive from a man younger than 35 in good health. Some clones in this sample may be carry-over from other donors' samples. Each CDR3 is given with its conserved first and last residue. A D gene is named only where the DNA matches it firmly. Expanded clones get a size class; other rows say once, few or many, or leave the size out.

DNA: TGTGCCAGCAGCTATTTGAGCGGGAGGCCAGATACGCAGTATTTT; CDR3: CASSYLSGRPDTQYF; size: few; J: TRBJ2-3; D: TRBD2; V: TRBV7-2
DNA: TGTGCCAGCAGCTTAACTAGCGGGCCCCACAATGAGCAGTTCTTC; CDR3: CASSLTSGPHNEQFF; size: once; J: TRBJ2-1; D: TRBD2; V: TRBV7-2
DNA: TGTGCCAGCAGCGTAGGGACCCGAGGGGGAGGAGAGACCCAGTACTTC; CDR3: CASSVGTRGGGETQYF; size: few; J: TRBJ2-5; D: NA; V: TRBV9
DNA: TGTGCCAGCAGCCGATCACTCAGCGCAGCTGGCTATGGCTACACCTTC; CDR3: CASSRSLSAAGYGYTF; size: NA; J: TRBJ1-2; D: NA; V: TRBV5-5
DNA: TGTGCCAGCAGCTTAATGGGTGGGCCACAAGAGACCCAGTACTTC; CDR3: CASSLMGGPQETQYF; size: once; J: TRBJ2-5; D: NA; V: TRBV7-3
DNA: TGTGCCACCAGCAGAGGTACCGGGACAGGAAGCACTGAAGCTTTCTTT; CDR3: CATSRGTGTGSTEAFF; size: NA; J: TRBJ1-1; D: TRBD1; V: TRBV15
DNA: TGCAGTGCTATAGGACGGAACATTCAGTACTTC; CDR3: CSAIGRNIQYF; size: few; J: TRBJ2-4; D: NA; V: TRBV20-1
DNA: TGTGCCAGCAGGCCTAGCGGTTCCTACAATGAGCAGTTCTTC; CDR3: CASRPSGSYNEQFF; size: NA; J: TRBJ2-1; D: TRBD2; V: TRBV28
DNA: TGTGCCAGCAGCGCTCGCATCCCACTATATGGCTACACCTTC; CDR3: CASSARIPLYGYTF; size: NA; J: TRBJ1-2; D: NA; V: TRBV5-4
DNA: TGTGCCAGCAGCTTGGGACGGCGGCAAGAGACCCAGTACTTC; CDR3: CASSLGRRQETQYF; size: NA; J: TRBJ2-5; D: NA; V: TRBV5-5
DNA: TGTGCCAGCAGTCCAGGGGCAGCTTCTAATGAAAAACTGTTTTTT; CDR3: CASSPGAASNEKLFF; size: few; J: TRBJ1-4; D: NA; V: TRBV28
DNA: TGTGCCAGCAGTGGGCCTAGCGGGAGAAGCACGCGGGAGTACTTC; CDR3: CASSGPSGRSTREYF; size: NA; J: TRBJ2-7; D: TRBD2; V: TRBV2
DNA: TGTGCCAGCAGTTTATGGGGACAGGGGGCGAACACTGAAGCTTTCTTT; CDR3: CASSLWGQGANTEAFF; size: NA; J: TRBJ1-1; D: TRBD1; V: TRBV28
DNA: TGCGCCAGCAGCTTGTTATTCACAGATACGCAGTATTTT; CDR3: CASSLLFTDTQYF; size: NA; J: TRBJ2-3; D: NA; V: TRBV5-1
DNA: TGTGCCAGCTCACCAGGCGGAGCAAGGCCCTACGAGCAGTACTTC; CDR3: CASSPGGARPYEQYF; size: NA; J: TRBJ2-7; D: NA; V: TRBV18
DNA: TGTGCCAGCAGCCTGCGGACAGGGGGCACCGGGAATGAAAAACTGTTTTTT; CDR3: CASSLRTGGTGNEKLFF; size: NA; J: TRBJ1-4; D: TRBD1; V: TRBV7-9
DNA: TGTGCCAGCAGCGTAGGAGCGGCGGCAGGGGGAAAACTGTTTTTT; CDR3: CASSVGAAAGGKLFF; size: NA; J: TRBJ1-4; D: TRBD1; V: TRBV9